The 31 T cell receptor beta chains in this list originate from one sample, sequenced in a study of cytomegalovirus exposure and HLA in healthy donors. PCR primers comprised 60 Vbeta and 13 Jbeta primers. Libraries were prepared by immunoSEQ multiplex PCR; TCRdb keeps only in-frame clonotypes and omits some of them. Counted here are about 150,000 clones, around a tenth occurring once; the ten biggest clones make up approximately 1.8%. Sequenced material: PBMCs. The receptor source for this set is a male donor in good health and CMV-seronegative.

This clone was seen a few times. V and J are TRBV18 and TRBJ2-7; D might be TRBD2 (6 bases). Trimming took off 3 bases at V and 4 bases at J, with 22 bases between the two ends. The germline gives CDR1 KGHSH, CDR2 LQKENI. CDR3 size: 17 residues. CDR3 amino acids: CASSPSELGGPWYEQYF. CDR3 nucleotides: TGTGCCAGCTCACCTTCTGAGTTGGGAGGCCCGTGGTACGAGCAGTACTTC.

The CDR3 protein is CASSLGGRDNSPLHF. CDR3 nucleotide sequence: TGTGCCAGCAGCTTAGGGGGCAGGGATAATTCACCCCTCCACTTT. The gene calls are TRBV13 and TRBJ1-6; a weak D match, TRBD1 (5 bases). Trimming shortened V by 0 bases and J by 5 bases, and 8 bases separated the two germline ends. Per the germline V gene, CDR1 is PRHDT and CDR2 is FYEKMQ (reference sequence). The CDR3 covers 15 residues.

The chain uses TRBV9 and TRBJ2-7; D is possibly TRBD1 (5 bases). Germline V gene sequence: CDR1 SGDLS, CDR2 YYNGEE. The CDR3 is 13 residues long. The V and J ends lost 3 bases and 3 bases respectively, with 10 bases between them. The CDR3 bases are TGTGCCAGCAGCGGGACACCACACTACGAGCAGTACTTC. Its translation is CASSGTPHYEQYF.

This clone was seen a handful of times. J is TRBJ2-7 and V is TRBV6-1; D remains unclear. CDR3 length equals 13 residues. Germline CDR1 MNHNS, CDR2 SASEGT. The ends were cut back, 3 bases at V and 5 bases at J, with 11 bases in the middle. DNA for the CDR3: TGTGCCAGCAGTGACGGGTTTTCACACGAGCAGTACTTC. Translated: CASSDGFSHEQYF.

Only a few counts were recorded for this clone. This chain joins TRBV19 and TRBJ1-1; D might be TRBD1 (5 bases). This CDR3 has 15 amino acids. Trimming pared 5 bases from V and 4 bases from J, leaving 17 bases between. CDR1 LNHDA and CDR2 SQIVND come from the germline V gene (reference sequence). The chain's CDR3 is CASSETGAGGTEAFF. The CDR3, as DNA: TGTGCCAGTAGTGAGACCGGGGCGGGGGGCACTGAAGCTTTCTTT.

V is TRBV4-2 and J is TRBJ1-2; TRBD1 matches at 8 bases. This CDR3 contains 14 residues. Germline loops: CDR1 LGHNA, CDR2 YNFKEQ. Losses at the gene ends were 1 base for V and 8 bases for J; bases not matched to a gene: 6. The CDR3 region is CASSQGPGGRGYTF. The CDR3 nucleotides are TGTGCCAGCAGCCAAGGCCCAGGGGGCCGGGGCTACACCTTC.

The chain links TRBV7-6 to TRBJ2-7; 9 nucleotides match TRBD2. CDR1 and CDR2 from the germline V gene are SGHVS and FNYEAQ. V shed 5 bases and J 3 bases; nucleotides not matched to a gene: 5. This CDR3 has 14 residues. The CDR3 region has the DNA TGTGCCAGCAGCCTCCTAGCGGGGCACTACGAGCAGTACTTC. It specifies CASSLLAGHYEQYF.

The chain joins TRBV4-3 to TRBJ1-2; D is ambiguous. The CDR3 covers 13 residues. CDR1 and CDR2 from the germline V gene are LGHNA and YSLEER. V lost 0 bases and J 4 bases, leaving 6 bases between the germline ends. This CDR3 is CASSQDRGYGYTF. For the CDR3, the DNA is TGCGCCAGCAGCCAAGATCGGGGCTATGGCTACACCTTC.

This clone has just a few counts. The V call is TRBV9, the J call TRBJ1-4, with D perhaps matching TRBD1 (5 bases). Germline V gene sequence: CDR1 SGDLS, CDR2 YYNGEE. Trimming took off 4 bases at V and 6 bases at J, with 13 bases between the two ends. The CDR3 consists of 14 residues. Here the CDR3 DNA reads TGTGCCAGCAGCACCTCGGGGGTCGATGAAAAACTGTTTTTT. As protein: CASSTSGVDEKLFF.

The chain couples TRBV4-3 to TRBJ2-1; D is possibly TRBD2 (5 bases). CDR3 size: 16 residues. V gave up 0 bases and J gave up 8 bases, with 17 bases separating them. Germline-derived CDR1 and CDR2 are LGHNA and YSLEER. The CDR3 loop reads CASSQEVAEVWDEQFF. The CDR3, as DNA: TGCGCCAGCAGCCAAGAGGTCGCGGAGGTATGGGATGAGCAGTTCTTC.

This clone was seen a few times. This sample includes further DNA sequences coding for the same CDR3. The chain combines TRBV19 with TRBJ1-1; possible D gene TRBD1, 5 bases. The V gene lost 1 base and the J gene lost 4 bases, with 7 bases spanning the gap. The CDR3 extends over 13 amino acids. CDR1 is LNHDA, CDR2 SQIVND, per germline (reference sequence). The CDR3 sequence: CASSIGGGTEAFF. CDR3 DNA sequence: TGTGCCAGTAGTATAGGGGGCGGCACTGAAGCTTTCTTT.

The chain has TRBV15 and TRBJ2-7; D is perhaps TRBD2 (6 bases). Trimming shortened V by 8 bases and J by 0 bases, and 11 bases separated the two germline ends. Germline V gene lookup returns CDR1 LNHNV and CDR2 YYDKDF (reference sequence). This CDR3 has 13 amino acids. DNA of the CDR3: TGTGCCACCGGGGACTCTTTCTCCTACGAGCAGTACTTC. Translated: CATGDSFSYEQYF.

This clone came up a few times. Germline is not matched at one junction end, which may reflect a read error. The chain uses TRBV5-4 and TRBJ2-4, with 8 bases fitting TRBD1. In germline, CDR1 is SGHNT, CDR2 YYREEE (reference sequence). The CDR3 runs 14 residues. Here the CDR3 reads CASSLAKGGQGLRF. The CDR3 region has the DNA TGTGCCAGCAGCTTGGCCAAAGGAGGACAGGGCCTTCGGTTC.

Written as DNA, the CDR3 is TGTGCCAGCTCAAGGACAGGGTCCTACCTCGATGAGCAGTTCTTC. This codes for CASSRTGSYLDEQFF. The chain links TRBV18 to TRBJ2-1; TRBD1 aligns across 8 bases. Germline CDR1 and CDR2: KGHSH and LQKENI. V shed 5 bases, J shed 8 bases, and the junction held 11 bases outside the gene matches. CDR3 size: 15 residues.

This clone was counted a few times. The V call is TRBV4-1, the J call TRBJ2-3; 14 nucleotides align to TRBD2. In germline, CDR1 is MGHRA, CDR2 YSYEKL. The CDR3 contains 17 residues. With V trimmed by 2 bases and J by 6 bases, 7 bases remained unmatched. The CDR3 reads CASSQPRTSGGWDTQYF. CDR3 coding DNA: TGCGCCAGCAGCCAACCTAGGACTAGCGGGGGGTGGGATACGCAGTATTTT.

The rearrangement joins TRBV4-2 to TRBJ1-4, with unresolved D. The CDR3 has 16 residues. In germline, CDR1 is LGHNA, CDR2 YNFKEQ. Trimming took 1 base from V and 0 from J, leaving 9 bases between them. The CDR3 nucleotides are TGTGCCAGCAGCCAAGCGGAGCTTTCAACTAATGAAAAACTGTTTTTT. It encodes CASSQAELSTNEKLFF.

CDR3 bases: TGTGCCAGCACCACCACAGGGTTCGCTGAAGCTTTCTTT. It specifies CASTTTGFAEAFF. The rearrangement joins TRBV14 to TRBJ1-1; TRBD1 might be the D (6 bases). This CDR3 is built from 13 residues. Deletions cut 7 bases from V and 6 bases from J, with 15 bases between. The germline V gene has CDR1 SGHDN and CDR2 FVKESK.

DNA of the CDR3: TGTGCCAGTAGTATAGGAGGGACAGGATCCTACGAGCAGTACTTC. Amino acid sequence: CASSIGGTGSYEQYF. The chain uses TRBV19 and TRBJ2-7; 8 bases match TRBD1. There are 15 residues in the CDR3. Germline V gene data show CDR1 as LNHDA and CDR2 as SQIVND (reference sequence). V lost 1 base to trimming and J lost 1 base; unmatched junction nucleotides: 3.

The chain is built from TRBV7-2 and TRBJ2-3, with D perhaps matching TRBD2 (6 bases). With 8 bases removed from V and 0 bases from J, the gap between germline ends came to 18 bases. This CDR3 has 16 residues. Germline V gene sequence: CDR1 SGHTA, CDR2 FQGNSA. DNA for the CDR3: TGTGCCAGCCCTGCAACCCGGGCGGGAAGCACAGATACGCAGTATTTT. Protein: CASPATRAGSTDTQYF.

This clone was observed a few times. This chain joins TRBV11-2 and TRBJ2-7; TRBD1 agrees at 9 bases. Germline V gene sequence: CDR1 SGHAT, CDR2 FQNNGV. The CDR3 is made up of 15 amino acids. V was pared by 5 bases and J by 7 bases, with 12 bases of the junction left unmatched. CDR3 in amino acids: CASSPLGGTGREQYF. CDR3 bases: TGTGCCAGCAGCCCCCTAGGGGGGACAGGGCGAGAGCAGTACTTC.

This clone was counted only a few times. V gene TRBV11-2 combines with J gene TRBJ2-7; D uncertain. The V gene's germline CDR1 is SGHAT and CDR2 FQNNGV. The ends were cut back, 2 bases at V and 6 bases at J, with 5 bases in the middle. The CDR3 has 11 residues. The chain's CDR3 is CASSLSSEQYF. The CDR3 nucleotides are TGTGCCAGCAGCTTAAGCTCCGAGCAGTACTTC.

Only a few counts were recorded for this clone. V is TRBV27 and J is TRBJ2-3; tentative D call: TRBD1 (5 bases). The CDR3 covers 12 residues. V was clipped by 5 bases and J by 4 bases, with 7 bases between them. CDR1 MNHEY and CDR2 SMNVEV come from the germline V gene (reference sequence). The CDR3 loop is CASSEGADTQYF. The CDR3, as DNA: TGTGCCAGCAGTGAAGGGGCAGATACGCAGTATTTT.

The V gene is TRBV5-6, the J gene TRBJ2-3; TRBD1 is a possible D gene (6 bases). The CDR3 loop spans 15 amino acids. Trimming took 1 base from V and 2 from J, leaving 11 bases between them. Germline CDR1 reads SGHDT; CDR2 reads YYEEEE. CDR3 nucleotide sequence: TGTGCCAGCAGCTTGTTCACAGGGCCCACAGATACGCAGTATTTT. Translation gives CASSLFTGPTDTQYF.

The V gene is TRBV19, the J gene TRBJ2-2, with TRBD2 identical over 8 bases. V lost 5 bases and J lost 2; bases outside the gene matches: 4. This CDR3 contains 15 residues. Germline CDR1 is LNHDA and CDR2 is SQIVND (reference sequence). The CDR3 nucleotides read TGTGCCAGTAGTCTCGGGACTAGAAACACCGGGGAGCTGTTTTTT. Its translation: CASSLGTRNTGELFF.

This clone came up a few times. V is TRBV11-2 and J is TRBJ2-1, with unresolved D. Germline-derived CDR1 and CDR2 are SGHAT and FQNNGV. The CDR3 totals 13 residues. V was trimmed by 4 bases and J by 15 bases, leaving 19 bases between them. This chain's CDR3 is CASSSLPYSLGFF. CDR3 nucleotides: TGTGCCAGCAGCTCGCTACCGTATAGCTTGGGGTTCTTC.

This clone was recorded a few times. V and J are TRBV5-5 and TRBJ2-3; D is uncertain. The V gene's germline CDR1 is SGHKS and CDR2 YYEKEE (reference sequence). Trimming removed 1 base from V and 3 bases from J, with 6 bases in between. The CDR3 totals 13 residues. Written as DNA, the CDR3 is TGTGCCAGCAGCTTGTTGCAGACAGATACGCAGTATTTT. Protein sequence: CASSLLQTDTQYF.

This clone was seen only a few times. The CDR3 region is CASSLRQGGVHYGYTF. In DNA form, the CDR3 reads TGTGCCAGCAGTTTGCGACAGGGGGGGGTCCACTATGGCTACACCTTC. The genes are TRBV28 and TRBJ1-2; 9 nucleotides line up with TRBD1. Germline lookup yields CDR1 MDHEN and CDR2 SYDVKM. The CDR3 sequence is 16 residues long. V trimming: 3 bases; J trimming: 3 bases; junction bases outside the gene matches: 8.

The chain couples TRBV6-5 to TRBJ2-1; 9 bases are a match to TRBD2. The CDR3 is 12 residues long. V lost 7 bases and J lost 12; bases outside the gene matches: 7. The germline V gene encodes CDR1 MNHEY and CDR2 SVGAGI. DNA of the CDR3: TGTGCCAGCACCCATAGCGGGGGAGGGCAGTTCTTC. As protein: CASTHSGGGQFF.

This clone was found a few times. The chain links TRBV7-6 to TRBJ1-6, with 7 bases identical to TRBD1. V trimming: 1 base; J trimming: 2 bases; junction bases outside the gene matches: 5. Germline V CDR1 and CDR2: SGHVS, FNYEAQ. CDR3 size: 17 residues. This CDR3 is CASSLEATGTYNSPLHF. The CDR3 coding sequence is TGTGCCAGCAGCTTAGAGGCGACAGGGACCTATAATTCACCCCTCCACTTT.

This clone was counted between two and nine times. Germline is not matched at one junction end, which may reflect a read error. The chain's CDR3 is CASRGHYTEAFF. The DNA of the CDR3 is TGTGCTAGCAGGGGGCATTACACTGAAGCTTTCTTT. This chain joins TRBV28 and TRBJ1-1, with 8 bases fitting TRBD1. The CDR3 length is 12 residues. CDR1 is MDHEN, CDR2 SYDVKM, per germline. Based on the CDR3 plus reference TRBV28 and TRBJ1-1, the full variable domain is DVKVTQSSRYLVKRTGEKVFLECVQDMDHENMFWYRQDPGLGLRLIYFSYDVKMKEKGDIPEGYSVSREKKERFSLILESASTNQTSMYLCASRGHYTEAFFGQGTRLTVV.

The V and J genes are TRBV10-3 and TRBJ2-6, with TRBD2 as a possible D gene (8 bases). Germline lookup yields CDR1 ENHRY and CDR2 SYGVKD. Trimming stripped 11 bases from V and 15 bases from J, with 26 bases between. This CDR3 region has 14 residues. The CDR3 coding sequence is TGTGCCGCCCGGGGGGGGACAGTTTTTAGTCCCCTGACTTTC. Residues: CAARGGTVFSPLTF.